These 24 T cell receptor beta chains originate from one sample sequenced in a study of T cells in Graves' hyperthyroidism and ophthalmopathy. RNA transcripts were the template for amplifying TCR beta CDR3 regions. The study used the HTBI primer set for a first-round RT-PCR of the TCR CDR3. TCRdb itself ran the multiplex PCR reads through MiXCR, one entry per CDR3 protein. The data contain some 550,000 distinct CDR3 sequences, 16% of them singletons. The sequenced material came from blood. The receptors derive from a woman aged 40-49 years with Graves' ophthalmopathy.

The chain carries TRBV30 and TRBJ1-1; weak D call: TRBD1 (5 bases). V lost 3 bases, J lost 3 bases, and 14 bases lay in between. Germline-derived CDR1 and CDR2 are GTSNPN and SVGIG (reference sequence). CDR3 size: 14 residues. CDR3 sequence: CAWREFDRDTEAFF. The CDR3 region has the DNA TGTGCCTGGAGGGAATTTGACAGAGACACTGAAGCTTTCTTT.

The genes are TRBV20-1 and TRBJ1-1; D unresolved. The V and J ends lost 6 bases and 7 bases respectively, with 15 bases between them. CDR1 DFQATT and CDR2 SNEGSKA come from the germline V gene (reference sequence). CDR3 length equals 12 residues. The CDR3 region has the DNA TGCAGTGCAGGAGATGGATACGGTGAAGCTTTCTTT. Protein: CSAGDGYGEAFF.

In its sample, this clonotype was seen many times. The chain recombines TRBV2 with TRBJ2-7; D tentatively fits TRBD1 or TRBD2 (5 bases each). This CDR3 comprises 14 residues. With 2 bases removed from V and 7 bases from J, the gap between germline ends came to 15 bases. The V gene's germline CDR1 is SNHLY and CDR2 FYNNEI. The chain's CDR3 is CASSEWVDEGEQYF. CDR3 nucleotide sequence: TGTGCCAGCAGTGAATGGGTGGACGAGGGGGAGCAGTACTTC.

At least ten counts were recorded for this clonotype. The chain employs TRBV5-6 and TRBJ2-1; D gene unclear. Germline V gene sequence: CDR1 SGHDT, CDR2 YYEEEE. V lost 0 bases and J lost 4, with 11 bases in between. This CDR3 has 15 amino acids. CDR3 in DNA: TGTGCCAGCAGCTTGGTTTCGGACCTGTACAATGAGCAGTTCTTC. Amino acid sequence: CASSLVSDLYNEQFF. The full variable domain, completed using reference TRBV5-6 and TRBJ2-1, is DAGVTQSPTHLIKTRGQQVTLRCSPKSGHDTVSWYQQALGQGPQFIFQYYEEEERQRGNFPDRFSGHQFPNYSSELNVNALLLGDSALYLCASSLVSDLYNEQFFGPGTRLTVL.

This clonotype was found a few times. The chain is built from TRBV5-1 and TRBJ2-3; 9 nucleotides match TRBD2. The CDR3 is 21 amino acids. The J segment lost 4 bases and the V segment lost 0 bases, leaving 21 bases of the junction unmatched. CDR1 is SGHRS and CDR2 is YFSETQ in the germline V gene. In DNA form, the CDR3 reads TGCGCCAGCAGCTTGGCCCCGCTGAGCAGCGGGGGGACCAAGGTGCCAGATACGCAGTATTTT. It translates to CASSLAPLSSGGTKVPDTQYF. Full variable domain (missing parts from reference TRBV5-1 and TRBJ2-3): KAGVTQTPRYLIKTRGQQVTLSCSPISGHRSVSWYQQTPGQGLQFLFEYFSETQRNKGNFPGRFSGRQFSNSRSEMNVSTLELGDSALYLCASSLAPLSSGGTKVPDTQYFGPGTRLTVL.

The V gene is TRBV27, the J gene TRBJ1-3; D gene uncertain. The CDR3 covers 13 residues. V was shortened by 8 bases and J by 0 bases, with 8 bases between the two germline ends. Germline-derived CDR1 and CDR2 are MNHEY and SMNVEV (reference sequence). CDR3 residues: CASAAFSGNTIYF. CDR3 bases: TGTGCCAGCGCAGCATTCTCTGGAAACACCATATATTTT.

J is TRBJ2-2 and V is TRBV5-1, with D maybe TRBD2 (6 bases). The germline gives CDR1 SGHRS, CDR2 YFSETQ. This CDR3 is built from 16 residues. V lost 4 bases and J lost 1, with 14 bases in between. This CDR3 is CASSPQAGRNTGELFF. The CDR3 DNA follows: TGCGCCAGCAGCCCCCAGGCCGGGAGGAACACCGGGGAGCTGTTTTTT. The entire variable domain, with the rest obtained from reference TRBV5-1 and TRBJ2-2, is as follows: KAGVTQTPRYLIKTRGQQVTLSCSPISGHRSVSWYQQTPGQGLQFLFEYFSETQRNKGNFPGRFSGRQFSNSRSEMNVSTLELGDSALYLCASSPQAGRNTGELFFGEGSRLTVL.

This clonotype was observed at least ten times. V gene TRBV24-1 combines with J gene TRBJ2-7; 11 bases are shared with TRBD1. The germline V gene encodes CDR1 KGHDR and CDR2 SFDVKD. V lost 3 bases and J lost 6; bases outside the gene matches: 9. The CDR3 has 16 amino acids. The CDR3 loop is CATSDLGQGGTGEQYF. The CDR3 DNA reads as TGTGCCACCAGTGATCTGGGACAGGGGGGAACCGGCGAGCAGTACTTC.

This clonotype came up many times. J is TRBJ2-1 and V is TRBV6-1, with TRBD2 matching 8 bases. This CDR3 spans 20 amino acids. Trimming at V came to 0 bases and at J to 1 base, leaving 14 bases not matched to a gene. The germline gives CDR1 MNHNS, CDR2 SASEGT. CDR3 in amino acids: CASSEAPGAGGGLSYNEQFF. In DNA form, the CDR3 reads TGTGCCAGCAGTGAAGCGCCCGGGGCGGGAGGAGGTTTGTCCTACAATGAGCAGTTCTTC.

This clonotype was observed at least ten times. The rearrangement uses TRBV20-1 and TRBJ2-2, with D possibly TRBD2 on 5 matching bases. V was clipped by 3 bases and J by 7 bases, with 15 bases between them. The CDR3 covers 14 residues. CDR1 is DFQATT and CDR2 is SNEGSKA in the germline V gene (reference sequence). CDR3 sequence reads: CSASLSSSRGELFF. The CDR3, as DNA: TGCAGTGCTAGTCTCTCTAGCAGTCGCGGGGAGCTGTTTTTT.

This clonotype was seen repeatedly, ten times or more. The CDR3 nucleotides are TGTGCCAGCAGAAAAGCAGGGTTATCCGGGGAGCTGTTTTTT. This codes for CASRKAGLSGELFF. This rearrangement joins TRBV11-2 to TRBJ2-2; maybe TRBD1 (5 bases). The germline V gene has CDR1 SGHAT and CDR2 FQNNGV. The CDR3 runs to 14 residues. V lost 6 bases and J lost 6, with 14 bases in between.

This clonotype was counted ten times or more. The J gene is TRBJ1-5, the V gene TRBV12-3 or TRBV12-4; D not certain. Trimming took off 3 bases at V and 6 bases at J, with 12 bases between the two ends. The CDR3 length is 14 residues. CDR3 sequence: CASSFEGKGQPQHF. The CDR3 nucleotides are TGTGCCAGCAGTTTCGAAGGCAAAGGTCAGCCCCAGCATTTT.

This clonotype came up many times. The J gene is TRBJ2-1, the V gene TRBV20-1; 14 nucleotides agree with TRBD2. The germline CDR1 and CDR2 sequences are DFQATT and SNEGSKA (reference sequence). This CDR3 has 17 residues. V trimming: 4 bases; J trimming: 0 bases; junction bases outside the gene matches: 5. CDR3 sequence (DNA): TGCAGTGCTACGGGACTAGCGGGAGTCAGCTCCTACAATGAGCAGTTCTTC. The encoded protein is CSATGLAGVSSYNEQFF.

In this sample, this clonotype turned up many times. The chain employs TRBV11-1 and TRBJ2-7; maybe TRBD1 (6 bases). CDR1 is SGHAT, CDR2 FQDESV, per germline (reference sequence). This CDR3 spans 13 amino acids. V was shortened by 5 bases and J by 4 bases, with 12 bases between the two germline ends. The CDR3 spells CASSILQGYEQYF. In DNA, the CDR3 is TGTGCCAGCAGCATTCTACAGGGTTACGAGCAGTACTTC.

There are many counts of this clonotype. This rearrangement joins TRBV6-1 to TRBJ1-1; tentatively, D is TRBD1 (6 bases). Per germline, CDR1 MNHNS and CDR2 SASEGT. V lost 6 bases, J lost 3 bases, and 38 bases lay in between. The CDR3 covers 22 residues. The CDR3 DNA reads as TGTGCCAGCAGACCAACAACCGCAGGGGCTTTAAAGTTGACCCTGAAGTACACTGAAGCTTTCTTT. Translated, it gives CASRPTTAGALKLTLKYTEAFF.

The chain carries TRBV9 and TRBJ1-6; D might be TRBD1 (6 bases). Germline values: CDR1 SGDLS, CDR2 YYNGEE. The CDR3 length is 15 residues. Trimming left V 0 bases short and J 7 bases short, with 11 bases between. CDR3 DNA sequence: TGTGCCAGCAGCGTAGGCACAGGGTGGAATTCACCCCTCCACTTT. It yields the protein CASSVGTGWNSPLHF.

V is TRBV6-1 and J is TRBJ1-1; TRBD1 aligns across 8 bases. The CDR3 contains 17 residues. CDR1 and CDR2 from the germline V gene are MNHNS and SASEGT. After removal of 8 bases from V and 7 bases from J, the junction contained 21 bases not matched to a gene. CDR3 sequence (DNA): TGTGCCAGCGGTAAGAGCCCCACCCGGACAGGGAAGGGTGAAGCTTTCTTT. It yields the protein CASGKSPTRTGKGEAFF.

This clonotype turned up a few times. V and J are TRBV28 and TRBJ2-7; no definite D call. This CDR3 is built from 15 residues. Germline V lookup: CDR1 MDHEN, CDR2 SYDVKM. Trimming removed 3 bases at V and 2 bases at J, with 14 bases between. The CDR3 coding sequence is TGTGCCAGCAGTTTGCTTTGGGGAATAACCTACGAGCAGTACTTC. This encodes CASSLLWGITYEQYF.

This clonotype has more than one count but fewer than ten. The rearrangement links TRBV28 to TRBJ2-2, with D uncertain. With 8 bases removed from V and 6 bases from J, the gap between germline ends came to 16 bases. The CDR3 extends over 14 amino acids. Germline V gives CDR1 MDHEN, CDR2 SYDVKM. The CDR3 DNA follows: TGTGCCAGCGCCCCCCACAGCCCCCCCGGGGAGCTGTTTTTT. The encoded protein is CASAPHSPPGELFF.

On this clonotype itself: Possible read error: a much larger clone is one base away. V and J are TRBV28 and TRBJ2-3; tentative D call: TRBD2 (6 bases). The CDR3 runs to 15 residues. Germline V gives CDR1 MDHEN, CDR2 SYDVKM. The CDR3 sequence: CASSPGGPPLDAQYF. Written as DNA, the CDR3 is TGTGCCAGCAGCCCCGGGGGTCCCCCGTTAGATGCGCAGTATTTT.

Comment on this clonotype: A clone one base away is much larger, so this may be a read error. This chain connects TRBV2 to TRBJ1-6; D is possibly TRBD1 (6 bases). Germline V gene data show CDR1 as SNHLY and CDR2 as FYNNEI. V was trimmed by 6 bases and J by 11 bases, leaving 17 bases between them. The CDR3 is made up of 14 amino acids. The CDR3 nucleotides are TGTGCCAGCAGAGACCCGAGGGGGGATCCACCCCTCCACTTT. This gives the protein CASRDPRGDPPLHF.

This clonotype was found many times. The V call is TRBV2, the J call TRBJ2-7; 8 bases are shared with TRBD1. Looked up from germline, CDR1 is SNHLY and CDR2 is FYNNEI. V was clipped by 2 bases and J by 6 bases; unmatched bases: 9. This CDR3 has 15 amino acids. The CDR3 DNA is TGTGCCAGCAGTGAAAGTGACAGGGGTGAGCGCGAGCAGTACTTC. Protein: CASSESDRGEREQYF.

The rearrangement uses TRBV19 and TRBJ1-5; D is undetermined. Germline assignment: CDR1 LNHDA and CDR2 SQIVND (reference sequence). Trimming removed 3 bases from V and 7 bases from J, with 10 bases in between. The CDR3 is 13 amino acids. In nucleotides, the CDR3 is TGTGCCAGTAGTATTAGCTGGGGACAGCCCCAGCATTTT. Residues: CASSISWGQPQHF. Full variable domain (outside the CDR3, taken from reference TRBV19 and TRBJ1-5): DGGITQSPKYLFRKEGQNVTLSCEQNLNHDAMYWYRQDPGQGLRLIYYSQIVNDFQKGDIAEGYSVSREKKESFPLTVTSAQKNPTAFYLCASSISWGQPQHFGDGTRLSIL.

This clonotype was observed many times. CDR3 region: CASSLERSDGYTF. CDR3 bases: TGTGCCAGCAGCTTAGAACGGAGCGATGGCTACACCTTC. V gene TRBV7-9 combines with J gene TRBJ1-2; D not resolved. The V and J ends lost 1 base and 6 bases respectively, with 9 bases between them. This CDR3 has 13 residues. Germline lookup yields CDR1 SEHNR and CDR2 FQNEAQ (reference sequence).